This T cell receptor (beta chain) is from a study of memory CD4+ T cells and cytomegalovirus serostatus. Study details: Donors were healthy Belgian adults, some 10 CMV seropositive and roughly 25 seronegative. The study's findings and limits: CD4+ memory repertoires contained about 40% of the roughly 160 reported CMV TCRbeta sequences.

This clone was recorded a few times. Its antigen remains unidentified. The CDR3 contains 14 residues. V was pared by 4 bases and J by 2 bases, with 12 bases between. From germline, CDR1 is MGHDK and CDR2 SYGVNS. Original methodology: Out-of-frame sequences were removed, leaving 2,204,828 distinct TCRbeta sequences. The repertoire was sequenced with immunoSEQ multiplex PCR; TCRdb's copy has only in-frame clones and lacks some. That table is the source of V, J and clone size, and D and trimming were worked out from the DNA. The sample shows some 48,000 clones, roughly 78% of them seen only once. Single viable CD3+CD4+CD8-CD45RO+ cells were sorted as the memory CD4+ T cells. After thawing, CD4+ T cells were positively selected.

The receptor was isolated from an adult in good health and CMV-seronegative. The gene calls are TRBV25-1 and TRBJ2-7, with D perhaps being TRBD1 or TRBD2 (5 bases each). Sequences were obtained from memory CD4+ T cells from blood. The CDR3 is CASSGGNSAYEQYF. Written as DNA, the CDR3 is TGTGCCAGCAGTGGGGGGAACAGTGCCTACGAGCAGTACTTC.